These 18 T cell receptor beta chains were all obtained from the same sample, sequenced in a study of CD4 T cells in relation to SARS-CoV-2 and coronaviruses. Profiling relied on immunoSEQ multiplex PCR, and the TCRdb table lists in-frame clones only, not all of them. The repertoire holds about 36,000 clones, with about four fifths as singletons. These receptors are not linked to any known antigen. The sequenced material came from naive CD4+ T cells from PBMCs, cultured in vitro. The subset is: naive CD4+ T cells isolated by negative enrichment. The receptors were gathered from an adult with COVID-19.

V usage is TRBV7-3 and J usage is TRBJ2-5; maybe TRBD2 (6 bases). Trimming cost V 0 bases and J 4 bases, with 6 bases left between them. The CDR3 is 13 residues long. In germline, CDR1 is SGHTA, CDR2 FQGTGA. CDR3 protein: CASSLTRGETQYF. DNA of the CDR3: TGTGCCAGCAGCTTAACGCGGGGAGAGACCCAGTACTTC.

The chain uses TRBV7-6 and TRBJ1-1; 12 nucleotides match TRBD1. CDR1 is SGHVS, CDR2 FNYEAQ, per germline. V was clipped by 4 bases and J by 7 bases; unmatched bases: 7. CDR3 length: 15 amino acids. This chain's CDR3 is CASSSGTGGLIEAFF. The CDR3 nucleotides are TGTGCCAGCAGCTCCGGGACAGGGGGCCTGATTGAAGCTTTCTTT.

This sequence joins TRBV27 and TRBJ2-1, with 7 bases fitting TRBD2. Germline values: CDR1 MNHEY, CDR2 SMNVEV (reference sequence). The CDR3 has 15 amino acids. The V gene end was trimmed by 3 bases and the J gene end by 11 bases; junction bases not matched to a gene: 13. CDR3 nucleotide sequence: TGTGCCAGCAGTTTTCTAGGCGGGAGTTGGAATAAGCAGTTCTTC. This sequence encodes CASSFLGGSWNKQFF.

The chain employs TRBV7-8 and TRBJ2-3; D unclear. Deletions cut 2 bases from V and 1 base from J, with 7 bases between. Germline lookup yields CDR1 SGHVS and CDR2 FQNEAQ. The length of the CDR3 is 14 residues. The CDR3 bases are TGTGCCAGCAGCTTAATGGTGGGCACAGATACGCAGTATTTT. Amino acid sequence: CASSLMVGTDTQYF.

The chain is built from TRBV24-1 and TRBJ2-7; D is undetermined. V lost 9 bases and J lost 3, with 17 bases in between. Germline loops: CDR1 KGHDR, CDR2 SFDVKD. This CDR3 spans 14 amino acids. CDR3 region: CATHGPGSHYEQYF. The CDR3 nucleotides are TGTGCCACCCACGGCCCCGGTTCCCACTACGAGCAGTACTTC.

This chain connects TRBV7-2 to TRBJ2-1, with a possible D match to TRBD2 (5 bases). The V and J ends lost 1 base and 3 bases respectively, with 13 bases between them. CDR3 length equals 16 residues. Germline V gene data show CDR1 as SGHTA and CDR2 as FQGNSA. The CDR3 region is CASSLDGSGNYNEQFF. The CDR3, as DNA: TGTGCCAGCAGCTTAGATGGTTCGGGAAACTACAATGAGCAGTTCTTC.

This clone was seen once. The CDR3 DNA sequence: TGCAGCGTTGTCGTTAAGCGTTCCACCTACGAGCAGTACTTC. It is translated as CSVVVKRSTYEQYF. The chain couples TRBV29-1 to TRBJ2-7; D uncertain. Germline V gives CDR1 SQVTM, CDR2 ANQGSEA. The CDR3 contains 14 residues. The V end lost 4 bases, the J end lost 2 bases, and 15 bases lay between the germline ends.

The chain links TRBV30 to TRBJ2-1; D perhaps matches TRBD2 (6 bases). Per germline, CDR1 GTSNPN and CDR2 SVGIG (reference sequence). The CDR3 is made up of 13 amino acids. The V end was cut by 2 bases, the J end by 3 bases, with 8 bases between. The CDR3 DNA follows: TGTGCCTGGAGTCGCGGGAACTACAATGAGCAGTTCTTC. It translates to CAWSRGNYNEQFF.

This chain links TRBV11-2 with TRBJ2-2; D could derive from TRBD1 or TRBD2 (6 bases each). The CDR3 loop spans 17 amino acids. Germline V gene lookup returns CDR1 SGHAT and CDR2 FQNNGV. The V gene lost 6 bases and the J gene lost 4 bases, with 21 bases spanning the gap. CDR3 residues: CASRPGLGGKFTGELFF. The CDR3 DNA is TGTGCCAGCAGGCCAGGTCTGGGGGGCAAGTTCACCGGGGAGCTGTTTTTT.

This sequence joins TRBV2 and TRBJ2-2, with 11 positions matching TRBD1. V was pared by 10 bases and J by 4 bases, with 8 bases of the junction left unmatched. The CDR3 extends over 15 amino acids. CDR1 and CDR2 (germline): SNHLY, FYNNEI. The CDR3 loop is CATDAGQGGTGELFF. The CDR3 region has the DNA TGTGCCACGGACGCGGGACAGGGGGGCACCGGGGAGCTGTTTTTT.

J is TRBJ2-2 and V is TRBV5-4; D unclear. Trimming pared 2 bases from V and 6 bases from J, leaving 5 bases between. The CDR3 has 12 amino acids. Germline loops: CDR1 SGHNT, CDR2 YYREEE (reference sequence). This CDR3 reads CASSFGSGELFF. CDR3 nucleotides: TGTGCCAGCAGCTTCGGCTCCGGGGAGCTGTTTTTT.

A few counts support this clone. The chain is built from TRBV9 and TRBJ2-2, with 14 bases matching TRBD2. V trimming: 4 bases; J trimming: 4 bases; junction bases outside the gene matches: 12. The CDR3 runs to 19 residues. CDR1 and CDR2 (germline): SGDLS, YYNGEE. CDR3 region: CASSTGLAGGTRVTGELFF. The CDR3 bases are TGTGCCAGCAGCACCGGACTAGCGGGAGGCACGAGAGTCACCGGGGAGCTGTTTTTT.

This chain joins TRBV29-1 and TRBJ2-5, with unresolved D. Germline-derived CDR1 and CDR2 are SQVTM and ANQGSEA. V dropped 3 bases and J dropped 5 bases, with 16 bases sitting between them. The length of the CDR3 is 14 residues. The CDR3 protein is CSVDLRSQPETQYF. DNA for the CDR3: TGCAGCGTTGACCTACGGTCACAACCGGAGACCCAGTACTTC.

V gene TRBV28 combines with J gene TRBJ2-7; TRBD1 matches at 9 bases. Germline CDR1 is MDHEN and CDR2 is SYDVKM. The CDR3 covers 14 residues. Unmatched junction bases numbered 8, after V lost 8 bases and J lost 3 bases. Here the CDR3 DNA reads TGTGCCAGCGCTACAGGGGGCCCCATCTACGAGCAGTACTTC. Protein product: CASATGGPIYEQYF.

This chain uses TRBV28 with TRBJ1-1; possibly TRBD1 for D (5 bases). Trimming took off 2 bases at V and 4 bases at J, with 11 bases between the two ends. CDR1 and CDR2 from the germline V gene are MDHEN and SYDVKM. The CDR3 is 14 residues long. The chain's CDR3 is CASSLPGQGTEAFF. DNA of the CDR3: TGTGCCAGCAGTTTACCAGGACAAGGCACTGAAGCTTTCTTT.

This sequence joins TRBV6-2 or TRBV6-3 and TRBJ2-2, with TRBD1 as a possible D gene (6 bases). The CDR3 loop spans 17 amino acids. Trimming pared 4 bases from V and 3 bases from J, leaving 18 bases between. Per the germline V gene, CDR1 is MNHEY and CDR2 is SVGEGT. For the CDR3, the DNA is TGTGCCAGCAGTTTCAACCCGACAGGAATGGACACCGGGGAGCTGTTTTTT. Protein product: CASSFNPTGMDTGELFF.

DNA of the CDR3: TGTGCCAGCAGTTCCAGCCACACTGGCTACACCTTC. Encoded protein: CASSSSHTGYTF. This chain uses TRBV28 with TRBJ1-2; D is undetermined. This CDR3 has 12 residues. V gave up 4 bases and J gave up 7 bases, with 10 bases separating them. Germline loops: CDR1 MDHEN, CDR2 SYDVKM.

The chain links TRBV28 to TRBJ2-7; TRBD2 aligns across 10 bases. The CDR3 length is 14 residues. Germline CDR1 MDHEN, CDR2 SYDVKM. Trimming at V came to 6 bases and at J to 5 bases, leaving 7 bases not matched to a gene. CDR3 region: CASRKREGSDEQYF. The CDR3 nucleotides read TGTGCCAGCAGAAAGCGGGAGGGCTCGGACGAGCAGTACTTC.